Presented here are 21 T cell receptor beta chains from one specimen sequenced in a study of CD8+CD57+ T cells in acquired aplastic anemia. Genomic DNA templated the TCR beta VDJ and CDR3 profiling. Using its own MiXCR run on the reads, TCRdb lists one record per CDR3 protein. The sample lists some 200,000 distinct CDR3 sequences; roughly 55% were seen once. Sequencing input: sorted CD4+, CD8+, or CD8+CD57+ T cells (not recorded which) from PBMCs. These receptor sequences come from a human donor in good health.

This sequence joins TRBV19 and TRBJ2-7, with 10 nucleotides matching TRBD2. The V gene's germline CDR1 is LNHDA and CDR2 SQIVND (reference sequence). V was clipped by 2 bases and J by 0 bases; unmatched bases: 4. The CDR3 has 16 amino acids. CDR3 region: CASSIPTSGASYEQYF. As DNA, the CDR3 is TGTGCCAGTAGTATACCTACTAGCGGGGCCTCCTACGAGCAGTACTTC.

This sequence joins TRBV7-9 and TRBJ1-5, with 10 positions matching TRBD1. Unmatched junction bases numbered 11, after V lost 5 bases and J lost 1 base. Per germline, CDR1 SEHNR and CDR2 FQNEAQ (reference sequence). This CDR3 contains 18 residues. The CDR3 DNA reads TGTGCCAGCAGCCCCCGGCGTCCGGGACAGGGGAGCAATCAGCCCCAGCATTTT. This codes for CASSPRRPGQGSNQPQHF.

This clonotype appeared a single time. The chain carries TRBV15 and TRBJ1-1, with 7 bases that match TRBD1. With 2 bases clipped from V and 2 bases from J, the junction kept 5 bases outside the gene matches. The length of the CDR3 is 15 residues. CDR1 and CDR2 from the germline V gene are LNHNV and YYDKDF (reference sequence). The chain's CDR3 is CATSRPGQVNTEAFF. In nucleotides, the CDR3 is TGTGCCACCAGCAGACCCGGACAGGTCAACACTGAAGCTTTCTTT.

The chain couples TRBV24-1 to TRBJ2-7; 11 bases are a match to TRBD1. V was clipped by 6 bases and J by 5 bases; unmatched bases: 8. The V gene's germline CDR1 is KGHDR and CDR2 SFDVKD. The length of the CDR3 is 15 residues. CDR3 residues: CATSSGTGGRDEQYF. CDR3 nucleotide sequence: TGTGCCACCAGTTCCGGGACAGGGGGACGGGACGAGCAGTACTTC.

V usage is TRBV20-1 and J usage is TRBJ2-7; tentatively, D is TRBD1 (6 bases). With 3 bases removed from V and 3 bases from J, the gap between germline ends came to 9 bases. Germline CDR1 and CDR2: DFQATT and SNEGSKA (reference sequence). CDR3 length equals 12 residues. This chain's CDR3 is CSARDSDYEQYF. The CDR3, as DNA: TGCAGTGCTAGGGACAGCGACTACGAGCAGTACTTC.

This clonotype has more than one count but fewer than ten. V usage is TRBV29-1 and J usage is TRBJ2-1, with D possibly TRBD2 on 6 matching bases. CDR1 and CDR2 from the germline V gene are SQVTM and ANQGSEA. This CDR3 is 16 amino acids long. V gave up 2 bases and J gave up 7 bases, with 21 bases separating them. The CDR3 DNA sequence: TGCAGCGTTGAACTACGCGGGGCGGTGGTACGTAATGAGCAGTTCTTC. Translation: CSVELRGAVVRNEQFF.

This chain joins TRBV12-5 and TRBJ1-1, with D maybe TRBD1 (5 bases). Trimming removed 7 bases from V and 1 base from J, with 16 bases in between. The CDR3 consists of 15 residues. Germline values: CDR1 LGHNT, CDR2 FRNRAP. The CDR3 coding sequence is TGTGCTAGTGATACGACTAGCGGGACGAACACTGAAGCTTTCTTT. Residues: CASDTTSGTNTEAFF.

This clonotype has only a few counts. V is TRBV5-6 and J is TRBJ2-1; a weak D match, TRBD2 (6 bases). CDR1 is SGHDT, CDR2 YYEEEE, per germline. This CDR3 comprises 13 residues. Deletions cut 4 bases from V and 6 bases from J, with 11 bases between. The DNA of the CDR3 is TGTGCCAGCAGCCCCGGCGGGGCCAATGAGCAGTTCTTC. Translating gives CASSPGGANEQFF.

The CDR3 sequence: CASGPGETQYF. The CDR3 DNA reads TGTGCCAGCGGCCCCGGGGAGACCCAGTACTTC. This chain uses TRBV7-9 with TRBJ2-5; D gene unclear. Germline CDR1 and CDR2: SEHNR and FQNEAQ (reference sequence). CDR3 length equals 11 residues. V lost 8 bases and J 5 bases, leaving 9 bases between the germline ends.

The CDR3, as DNA: TGTGCCAGCAGCCTCGACAGGGCAAGGTCACCCCTCCACTTT. Amino acids: CASSLDRARSPLHF. This chain links TRBV12-3 or TRBV12-4 with TRBJ1-6, with 7 bases aligning to TRBD1. The CDR3 consists of 14 residues. Trimming took 6 bases from V and 10 from J; bases not matched to a gene: 9.

This clonotype occurred many times. The genes are TRBV19 and TRBJ2-6; D not certain. The V gene lost 4 bases and the J gene lost 3 bases, with 10 bases spanning the gap. Germline V gene data show CDR1 as LNHDA and CDR2 as SQIVND (reference sequence). The CDR3 loop spans 15 amino acids. Here the CDR3 reads CASSNAEYGANVLTF. The CDR3 bases are TGTGCCAGTAGTAATGCGGAGTATGGGGCCAACGTCCTGACTTTC.

This rearrangement joins TRBV7-6 to TRBJ2-2, with 9 bases identical to TRBD2. The junction had 2 bases not matched to a gene; V was cut back by 2 bases and J by 1 base. This CDR3 is built from 16 residues. Germline CDR1 and CDR2: SGHVS and FNYEAQ. The CDR3 sequence is CASSLSAGGNTGELFF. In nucleotides, the CDR3 is TGTGCCAGCAGCTTATCAGCGGGGGGGAACACCGGGGAGCTGTTTTTT.

This clonotype appeared a single time. V gene TRBV3-2 combines with J gene TRBJ2-7; TRBD2 is taken as the D call from the table, unchecked against the DNA. TRBV3-2 is noted as a pseudogene. The CDR3 extends over 14 amino acids. The CDR3 DNA reads as TGTGCCAGCAGCTTGGGACTAGCGGGAGTCGGGCCGTACTTC. It codes for CASSLGLAGVGPYF.

This clonotype was detected once. The chain is built from TRBV7-9 and TRBJ1-1; D may be TRBD1 (5 bases). Trimming took off 1 base at V and 14 bases at J, with 29 bases between the two ends. CDR1 and CDR2 from the germline V gene are SEHNR and FQNEAQ (reference sequence). This CDR3 spans 17 amino acids. The CDR3 DNA is TGTGCCAGCAGCTTAGGACCGGGACCTAGCTCCTACAATGAGCAGTTCTTT. Protein sequence: CASSLGPGPSSYNEQFF.

This clonotype occurred a few times. The rearrangement uses TRBV24-1 and TRBJ1-2, with D unclear. CDR1 is KGHDR, CDR2 SFDVKD, per germline. The CDR3 loop spans 12 amino acids. Trimming removed 8 bases from V and 2 bases from J, with 8 bases in between. CDR3 coding DNA: TGTGCCACCATGGGGATGAACTATGGCTACACCTTC. Translated: CATMGMNYGYTF.

This chain links TRBV5-4 with TRBJ1-6; 7 positions agree with TRBD1. Germline V lookup: CDR1 SGHNT, CDR2 YYREEE (reference sequence). With 3 bases clipped from V and 8 bases from J, the junction kept 5 bases outside the gene matches. The CDR3 totals 14 residues. Here the CDR3 DNA reads TGTGCCAGCAGCTCCCGGGACAGCTATTCACCCCTCCACTTT. Its translation: CASSSRDSYSPLHF.

CDR3 protein: CASSHSQGHEQYF. The CDR3 bases are TGTGCCAGCAGCCATTCTCAGGGTCACGAGCAGTACTTC. The chain links TRBV7-2 to TRBJ2-7; tentatively, D is TRBD1 (5 bases). CDR3 length equals 13 residues. Between the trimmed V and J ends, which lost 5 bases and 5 bases, there was a span of 13 bases. The germline gives CDR1 SGHTA, CDR2 FQGNSA. Combining the CDR3 with reference TRBV7-2 and TRBJ2-7 gives the whole variable domain GAGVSQSPSNKVTEKGKDVELRCDPISGHTALYWYRQSLGQGLEFLIYFQGNSAPDKSGLPSDRFSAERTGGSVSTLTIQRTQQEDSAVYLCASSHSQGHEQYFGPGTRLTVT.

V usage is TRBV24-1 and J usage is TRBJ1-5; TRBD1 is a possible D gene (6 bases). The CDR3 sequence is 14 residues long. CDR1 and CDR2 from the germline V gene are KGHDR and SFDVKD. V lost 3 bases and J lost 5, with 10 bases in between. CDR3 region: CATSDLDSDQPQHF. As DNA, the CDR3 is TGTGCCACCAGTGATCTGGACAGCGATCAGCCCCAGCATTTT.

CDR3 loop: CASSVMGQRALSNQPQHF. DNA of the CDR3: TGTGCCAGCAGCGTAATGGGACAGAGGGCCCTTTCTAATCAGCCCCAGCATTTT. This chain uses TRBV9 with TRBJ1-5, with 7 bases aligning to TRBD1. Germline V gene sequence: CDR1 SGDLS, CDR2 YYNGEE. V trimming: 1 base; J trimming: 4 bases; junction bases outside the gene matches: 14. The CDR3 extends over 18 amino acids.

This clonotype has just a few counts. The rearrangement uses TRBV7-8 and TRBJ2-7; 8 nucleotides agree with TRBD1. Trimming removed 4 bases from V and 6 bases from J; junction bases left unmatched: 8. The CDR3 has 14 amino acids. The germline V gene has CDR1 SGHVS and CDR2 FQNEAQ. CDR3 amino acids: CASSSGQGRGEQYF. The DNA of the CDR3 is TGTGCCAGCAGCTCAGGACAGGGTAGGGGCGAGCAGTACTTC.

The CDR3 coding sequence is TGTGCCAGCAGAGAGGACAGGTTCAAAAACATTCAGTACTTC. Residues: CASREDRFKNIQYF. This rearrangement joins TRBV2 to TRBJ2-4; 7 bases agree with TRBD1. CDR1 is SNHLY, CDR2 FYNNEI, per germline. CDR3 length: 14 amino acids. V dropped 6 bases and J dropped 3; count of bases not matched to a gene: 5.